This record concerns one T cell receptor (beta chain) sequence. Its target is not known. The entry originates in a study of CD8+ T cells in alopecia areata. Study details: For treated patients, severity scores reflected the percentage of scalp area affected. The study's findings and limits: Many expanded lesional clones stayed in scalp and blood while on tofacitinib. The study also sequences resident alphabeta T cells of normal skin in scalp samples. More clonal than normal scalp was lesional scalp, particularly alopecia totalis/universalis.

The CDR3 covers 10 residues. Germline assignment: CDR1 SQVTM and CDR2 ANQGSEA. The V end lost 6 bases, the J end lost 8 bases, and 10 bases lay between the germline ends. cDNA prepared by RNA extraction and subsequent reverse transcription served as the template for sequencing. Sequenced by immunoSEQ multiplex PCR; TCRdb stores in-frame clones only, minus some. The table lists about 120,000 clones, under 60% of them singletons. Treatment of the sample: oral pan-JAK inhibitor, 5-10 mg twice daily. This TCR was recovered from a human donor with alopecia areata. The input for sequencing was CD8+ T cells sorted from blood, taken at week 24, from a patient treated with tofacitinib. The chain combines TRBV29-1 with TRBJ1-2; unclear D gene. CDR3 loop: CSVESMGYTF. CDR3 DNA sequence: TGCAGCGTGGAATCTATGGGCTACACCTTC.